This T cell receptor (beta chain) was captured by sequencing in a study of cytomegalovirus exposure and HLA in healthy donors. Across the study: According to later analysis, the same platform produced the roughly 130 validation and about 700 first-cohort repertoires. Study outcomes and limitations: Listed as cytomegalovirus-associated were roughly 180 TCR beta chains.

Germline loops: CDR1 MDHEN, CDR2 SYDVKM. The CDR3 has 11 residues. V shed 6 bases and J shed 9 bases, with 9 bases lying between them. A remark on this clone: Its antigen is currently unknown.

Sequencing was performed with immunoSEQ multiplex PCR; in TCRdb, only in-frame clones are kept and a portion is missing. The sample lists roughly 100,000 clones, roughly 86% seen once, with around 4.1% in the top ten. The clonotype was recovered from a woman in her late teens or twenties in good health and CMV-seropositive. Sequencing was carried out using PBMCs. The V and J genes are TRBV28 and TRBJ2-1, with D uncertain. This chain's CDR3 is CASSSSFEQFF. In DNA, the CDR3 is TGTGCCAGCAGCTCCTCCTTTGAGCAGTTCTTC.